These T cell receptor beta chains were read from a single sample in a study of identical twins. MiXCR was run by TCRdb on the 5' RACE reads, yielding one entry per CDR3 protein. This sample has a few hundred thousand distinct CDR3 sequences; less than 20% occur once, and the top ten carry around 10%. The specimen sequenced was naive T cells sorted from blood. The receptors stem from a man aged 45-65 years in good health. CDR3s include the opening cysteine and the closing phenylalanine or tryptophan. The order of the fields is V gene, D gene, J gene, clone size, CDR3 protein, CDR3 DNA. The D gene is left open where the match is weak. Not every row has a clone size; where given, it reads once, few, many or a size class.

v_call: TRBV9
d_call: TRBD1
j_call: TRBJ1-2
clone_size: .
cdr3_aa: CASSVSGTAYGYTF
cdr3_nt: TGTGCCAGCAGCGTTTCGGGGACAGCTTATGGCTACACCTTC

v_call: TRBV7-2
d_call: .
j_call: TRBJ2-7
clone_size: .
cdr3_aa: CASSLGWSYEQYF
cdr3_nt: TGTGCCAGCAGCTTAGGTTGGTCATACGAGCAGTACTTC

v_call: TRBV29-1
d_call: .
j_call: TRBJ2-3
clone_size: few
cdr3_aa: CSVPSFGSITDTQYF
cdr3_nt: TGCAGCGTCCCATCCTTCGGGAGTATCACAGATACGCAGTATTTT

v_call: TRBV4-1
d_call: .
j_call: TRBJ1-5
clone_size: many
cdr3_aa: CASSPEGGNQPQHF
cdr3_nt: TGCGCCAGCAGCCCCGAGGGGGGCAATCAGCCCCAGCATTTT

v_call: TRBV5-1
d_call: .
j_call: TRBJ2-7
clone_size: few
cdr3_aa: CASSSGNVYEQYF
cdr3_nt: TGCGCCAGCAGCTCCGGGAACGTCTACGAGCAGTACTTC

v_call: TRBV3-1
d_call: TRBD2
j_call: TRBJ2-1
clone_size: many
cdr3_aa: CASSQGGGRRNYNEQFF
cdr3_nt: TGTGCCAGCAGCCAAGGGGGGGGGAGACGAAATTACAATGAGCAGTTCTTC

v_call: TRBV7-2
d_call: .
j_call: TRBJ1-2
clone_size: .
cdr3_aa: CASSEGRLGGYTF
cdr3_nt: TGTGCCAGCAGCGAAGGACGGTTGGGAGGCTACACCTTC

v_call: TRBV7-2
d_call: .
j_call: TRBJ1-2
clone_size: .
cdr3_aa: CASSLGYAGEEYGYTF
cdr3_nt: TGTGCCAGCAGCTTAGGGTACGCAGGGGAGGAATATGGCTACACCTTC

v_call: TRBV3-1
d_call: TRBD2
j_call: TRBJ2-7
clone_size: few
cdr3_aa: CASSRGRLAGVYEQYF
cdr3_nt: TGTGCCAGCAGCCGAGGCCGGCTAGCGGGGGTGTACGAGCAGTACTTC

v_call: TRBV6-5
d_call: TRBD1
j_call: TRBJ2-1
clone_size: many
cdr3_aa: CASSHNRDRVFF
cdr3_nt: TGTGCCAGCAGTCATAACCGGGACAGGGTGTTCTTC

v_call: TRBV6-2/TRBV6-3
d_call: .
j_call: TRBJ2-3
clone_size: many
cdr3_aa: CASSYWRAGDTQYF
cdr3_nt: TGTGCCAGCAGTTATTGGAGGGCCGGAGATACGCAGTATTTT

v_call: TRBV20-1
d_call: .
j_call: TRBJ2-2
clone_size: few
cdr3_aa: CSARDVLTGRTGELFF
cdr3_nt: TGCAGTGCTAGGGACGTTCTTACAGGGCGCACCGGGGAGCTGTTTTTT

v_call: TRBV20-1
d_call: .
j_call: TRBJ1-3
clone_size: .
cdr3_aa: CSASRGDYGGNTIYF
cdr3_nt: TGCAGTGCTAGCCGCGGGGACTACGGGGGAAACACCATATATTTT

v_call: TRBV12-3/TRBV12-4
d_call: TRBD1
j_call: TRBJ1-1
clone_size: few
cdr3_aa: CASSSRRLGTATEAFF
cdr3_nt: TGTGCCAGCAGTTCGAGACGTTTAGGGACAGCCACTGAAGCTTTCTTT

v_call: TRBV2
d_call: .
j_call: TRBJ2-3
clone_size: .
cdr3_aa: CASSELGPKQYF
cdr3_nt: TGTGCCAGCAGTGAATTGGGACCCAAGCAGTATTTT

v_call: TRBV6-1
d_call: .
j_call: TRBJ1-3
clone_size: few
cdr3_aa: CASSPSVSSGNTIYF
cdr3_nt: TGTGCCAGCAGTCCTTCAGTGAGCTCTGGAAACACCATATATTTT

v_call: TRBV20-1
d_call: .
j_call: TRBJ2-1
clone_size: many
cdr3_aa: CSASVWDGSNEQFF
cdr3_nt: TGCAGTGCTAGTGTTTGGGACGGGAGTAATGAGCAGTTCTTC

v_call: TRBV10-3
d_call: TRBD1
j_call: TRBJ2-6
clone_size: .
cdr3_aa: CAIRTGLIPSGANVLTF
cdr3_nt: TGTGCCATACGGACAGGGCTAATACCCTCTGGGGCCAACGTCCTGACTTTC

v_call: TRBV4-3
d_call: .
j_call: TRBJ2-5
clone_size: .
cdr3_aa: CASSQDVMAGTQYF
cdr3_nt: TGCGCCAGCAGCCAAGATGTGATGGCAGGGACCCAGTACTTC

v_call: TRBV4-1
d_call: .
j_call: TRBJ2-7
clone_size: .
cdr3_aa: CASSQDHGGARNEQYF
cdr3_nt: TGCGCCAGCAGCCAAGATCATGGGGGGGCGAGGAACGAGCAGTACTTC

v_call: TRBV5-1
d_call: .
j_call: TRBJ2-6
clone_size: .
cdr3_aa: CASSSRTTSWGANVLTF
cdr3_nt: TGCGCCAGCAGCTCCCGGACGACGAGCTGGGGGGCCAACGTCCTGACTTTC

v_call: TRBV10-2
d_call: .
j_call: TRBJ2-3
clone_size: few
cdr3_aa: CASSDRPRDTQYF
cdr3_nt: TGCGCCAGCAGTGATAGGCCCCGGGATACGCAGTATTTT

v_call: TRBV4-1
d_call: TRBD2
j_call: TRBJ2-5
clone_size: .
cdr3_aa: CASSQDASGKYF
cdr3_nt: TGCGCCAGCAGCCAAGATGCAAGCGGGAAGTACTTC

v_call: TRBV10-3
d_call: TRBD1
j_call: TRBJ1-1
clone_size: .
cdr3_aa: CAIRTGRNTEAFF
cdr3_nt: TGTGCCATCAGGACAGGGAGGAACACTGAAGCTTTCTTT

v_call: TRBV4-1
d_call: .
j_call: TRBJ2-2
clone_size: .
cdr3_aa: CASSPRRAGAGELFF
cdr3_nt: TGCGCCAGCAGCCCCCGCAGGGCCGGGGCCGGGGAGCTGTTTTTT

v_call: TRBV12-3/TRBV12-4
d_call: .
j_call: TRBJ1-2
clone_size: .
cdr3_aa: CASSFLAGQLYGYTF
cdr3_nt: TGTGCCAGCAGTTTCCTCGCAGGGCAACTCTATGGCTACACCTTC

v_call: TRBV7-2
d_call: TRBD2
j_call: TRBJ2-7
clone_size: .
cdr3_aa: CASSLAPGRGGEQYF
cdr3_nt: TGTGCCAGCAGCTTAGCGCCGGGACGGGGAGGGGAGCAGTACTTC

v_call: TRBV29-1
d_call: .
j_call: TRBJ1-2
clone_size: few
cdr3_aa: CSVGQLANYGYTF
cdr3_nt: TGCAGCGTAGGACAGCTAGCTAACTATGGCTACACCTTC